This T cell receptor (beta chain) was identified during a study of OX40 agonist ivuxolimab in advanced cancers. Turning to the study itself: In this trial design, patients received ivuxolimab intravenously at 0.01 to 10 mg/kg every 2 weeks. Patients enrolled in dose escalation were diagnosed with hepatocellular carcinoma, melanoma, renal cell or head and neck cancer.

Libraries were prepared by immunoSEQ multiplex PCR; TCRdb keeps only in-frame clonotypes and omits some of them. There are 65,000 to 80,000 clones in the sample; 85% to 95% occur only once, and 9.5% to 11% lies in the top ten. Germline V gives CDR1 MNHEY, CDR2 SMNVEV (reference sequence). This CDR3 has 14 residues. Between the trimmed V and J ends, which lost 0 bases and 9 bases, there was a span of 15 bases. The V and J genes are TRBV27 and TRBJ2-7; tentative D call: TRBD1 (5 bases). Sequenced material: CD4+ or CD8+ T cells sorted from blood, taken in a trial of the OX40 agonist ivuxolimab. This receptor was obtained from an adult with an advanced solid tumor such as melanoma, head and neck, liver or kidney cancer. CDR3 in DNA: TGTGCCAGCAGTTTATCGATAAGAAATAGGGGGCAGTACTTC. Translation: CASSLSIRNRGQYF.